This T cell receptor (beta chain) was found in a study of T-cell memory formation after mild COVID-19. As for the study in general: TCR clusters were mostly confined to one donor each.

In TCRdb, the 5' RACE reads were re-called with MiXCR into one record per CDR3 protein. The data hold fewer than 250,000 distinct CDR3 sequences, with roughly 10% observed a single time. This CDR3 region has 17 residues. Germline CDR1 reads LGHDT; CDR2 reads YNNKEL (reference sequence). With 4 bases clipped from V and 9 bases from J, the junction kept 18 bases outside the gene matches. Study results and limitations: Memory from before infection featured some responding clones, which suggests cross-reactive memory joined. CD4/CD8 balance held among clones contracting day 15 to 85, and later expanders leaned CD4+.

This clonotype was recorded many times. What it recognizes is unknown. The source is a man aged 18 to 30 who had mild COVID-19 (a few samples of this study predate the infection). Cell type and time point are not known. Sequenced material: PBMCs or a T cell subset sorted from them (not recorded which). The chain employs TRBV3-1 and TRBJ2-3; 8 nucleotides match TRBD1. DNA of the CDR3: TGTGCCAGCAGCCCTCGGACAGGGCGTGCCCTAAGGGCCACGCAGTATTTT. Translation gives CASSPRTGRALRATQYF.